This T cell receptor (beta chain) was found in a study of T-cell reconstitution after alpha-beta-depleted transplantation in children. The V end lost 4 bases, the J end lost 0 bases, and 15 bases lay between the germline ends. The CDR3 loop spans 16 amino acids. CDR1 is SGHRS and CDR2 is YFSETQ in the germline V gene. The library targeted TCRbeta and was prepared with unique molecular identifiers. TCRdb re-derived calls from the PCR reads in MiXCR, one entry per CDR3 protein. The table has hundreds of thousands of distinct CDR3 sequences, more than 20% seen once. The specimen comprised PBMCs, sampled before TCRalphabeta/CD19-depleted stem cell transplant. V is TRBV5-1 and J is TRBJ2-3; D could derive from TRBD1 or TRBD2 (5 bases each). The source is a girl aged 2-10 years with Fanconi anemia, due to receive a stem cell transplant. The CDR3 is CASSLEGTASTDTQYF. DNA for the CDR3: TGCGCCAGCAGCCTAGAAGGGACGGCTAGCACAGATACGCAGTATTTT.